This is a list of T cell receptor beta chains from one sample in a study of blood T cells in healthy people across ages. TCRdb passed the 5' RACE reads through MiXCR, listing each CDR3 protein once. This table has about 1,500,000 distinct CDR3 sequences, roughly 27% appearing once. Sequenced material: blood. The receptors shown here come from a woman in her twenties or thirties in good health. Both conserved end residues are trimmed from each CDR3.

V	J	CDR3
TRBV6-5	TRBJ2-1	ASSYSMGQRTYNEQF
TRBV5-1	TRBJ1-2	ASSPSLGTNYGYT
TRBV7-9	NA	ASTQDVLYRTQY
TRBV24-1	TRBJ2-7	ATSDRRDRDEQY
TRBV7-9	TRBJ2-5	ASSLVGLADNEQY
TRBV28	TRBJ2-4	ASSFRLNLQGYDLAKNIQY
TRBV6-5	TRBJ2-3	ASRRQGGTDTQY
TRBV4-3	TRBJ2-7	ASSQDIGGFSYEQY
TRBV5-1	TRBJ1-6	ASSLVGQGFDSPLH
TRBV2	TRBJ1-2	ASSRDSVGYGYT
TRBV11-2	TRBJ1-1	ASSPETGGSSAAF
TRBV4-1	TRBJ1-3	ASSQPGTTGNTIY